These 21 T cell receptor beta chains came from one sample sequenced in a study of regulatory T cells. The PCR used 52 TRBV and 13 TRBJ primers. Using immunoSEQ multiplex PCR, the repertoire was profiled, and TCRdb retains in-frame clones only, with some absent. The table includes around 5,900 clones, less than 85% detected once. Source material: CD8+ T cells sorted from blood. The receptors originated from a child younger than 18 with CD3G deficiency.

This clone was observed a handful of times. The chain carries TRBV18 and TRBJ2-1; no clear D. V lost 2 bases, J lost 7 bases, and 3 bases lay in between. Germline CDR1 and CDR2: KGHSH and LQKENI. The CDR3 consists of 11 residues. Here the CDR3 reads CASSPGNEQFF. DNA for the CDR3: TGTGCCAGCTCACCAGGGAATGAGCAGTTCTTC.

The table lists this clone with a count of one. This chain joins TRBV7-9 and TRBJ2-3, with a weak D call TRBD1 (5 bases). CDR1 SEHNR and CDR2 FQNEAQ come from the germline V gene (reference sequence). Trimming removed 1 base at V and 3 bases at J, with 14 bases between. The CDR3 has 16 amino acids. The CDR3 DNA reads TGTGCCAGCAGCTTAGAACGATCAGGGCGGACAGATACGCAGTATTTT. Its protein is CASSLERSGRTDTQYF.

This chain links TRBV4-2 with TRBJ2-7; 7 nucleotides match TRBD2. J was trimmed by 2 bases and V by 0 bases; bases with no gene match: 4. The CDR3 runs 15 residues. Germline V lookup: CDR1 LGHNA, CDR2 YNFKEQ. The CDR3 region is CASSQDPSGPYEQYF. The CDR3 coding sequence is TGTGCCAGCAGCCAAGACCCTAGCGGTCCCTACGAGCAGTACTTC.

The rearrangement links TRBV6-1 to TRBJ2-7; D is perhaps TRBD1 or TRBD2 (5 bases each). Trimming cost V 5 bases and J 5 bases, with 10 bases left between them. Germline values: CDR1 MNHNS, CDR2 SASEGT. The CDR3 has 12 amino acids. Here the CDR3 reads CASSKRGHEQYF. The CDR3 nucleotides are TGTGCCAGCAGTAAAAGGGGACACGAGCAGTACTTC.

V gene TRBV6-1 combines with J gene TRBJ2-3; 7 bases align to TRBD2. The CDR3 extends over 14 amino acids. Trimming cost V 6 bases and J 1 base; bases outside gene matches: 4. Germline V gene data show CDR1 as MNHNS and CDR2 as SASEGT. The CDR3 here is CASSPSGGTDTQYF. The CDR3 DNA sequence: TGTGCCAGCAGCCCTAGCGGAGGCACAGATACGCAGTATTTT.

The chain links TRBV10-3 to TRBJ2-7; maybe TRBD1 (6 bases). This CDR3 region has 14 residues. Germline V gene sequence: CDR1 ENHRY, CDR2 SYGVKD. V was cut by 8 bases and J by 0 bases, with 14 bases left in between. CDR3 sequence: CAIDRGHSSYEQYF. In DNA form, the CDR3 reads TGTGCCATCGACCGGGGACATAGCTCCTACGAGCAGTACTTC.

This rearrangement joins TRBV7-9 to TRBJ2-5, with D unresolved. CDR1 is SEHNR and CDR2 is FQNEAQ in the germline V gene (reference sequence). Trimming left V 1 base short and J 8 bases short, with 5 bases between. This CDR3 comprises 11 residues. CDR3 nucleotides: TGTGCCAGCAGCTTAGGCCAAACCCAGTACTTC. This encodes CASSLGQTQYF.

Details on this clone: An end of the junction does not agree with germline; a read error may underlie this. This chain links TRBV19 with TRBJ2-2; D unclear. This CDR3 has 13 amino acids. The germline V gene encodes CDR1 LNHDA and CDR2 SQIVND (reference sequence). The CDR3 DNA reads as TGTGCCAGTAGAATAGCAGGAACCGGGGAGCTGTTTTTT. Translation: CASRIAGTGELFF.

This CDR3 reads CASSLAAGTEAFF. CDR3 DNA sequence: TGTGCCAGCAGCTTAGCGGCGGGCACTGAAGCTTTCTTT. The V gene is TRBV7-9, the J gene TRBJ1-1; D is undetermined. This CDR3 has 13 residues. The V gene's germline CDR1 is SEHNR and CDR2 FQNEAQ (reference sequence). Trimming took off 0 bases at V and 4 bases at J, with 6 bases between the two ends.

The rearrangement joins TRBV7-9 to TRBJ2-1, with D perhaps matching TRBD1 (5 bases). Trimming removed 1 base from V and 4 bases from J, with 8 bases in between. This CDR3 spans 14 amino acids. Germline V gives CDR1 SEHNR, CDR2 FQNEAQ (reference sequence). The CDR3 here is CASSLGGGYNEQFF. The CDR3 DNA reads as TGTGCCAGCAGCTTAGGGGGCGGTTACAATGAGCAGTTCTTC.

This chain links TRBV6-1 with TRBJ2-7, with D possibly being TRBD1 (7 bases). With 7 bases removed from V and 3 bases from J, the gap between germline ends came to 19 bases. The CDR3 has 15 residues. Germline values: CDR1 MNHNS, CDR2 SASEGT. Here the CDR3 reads CASKVGPGGLYEQYF. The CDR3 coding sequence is TGTGCCAGCAAGGTGGGGCCAGGGGGGCTCTACGAGCAGTACTTC.

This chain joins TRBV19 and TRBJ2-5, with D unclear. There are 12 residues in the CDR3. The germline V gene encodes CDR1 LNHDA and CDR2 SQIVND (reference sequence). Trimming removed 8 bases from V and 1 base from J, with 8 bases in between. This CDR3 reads CASSDTQETQYF. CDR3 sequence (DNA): TGTGCCAGTTCAGACACCCAAGAGACCCAGTACTTC.

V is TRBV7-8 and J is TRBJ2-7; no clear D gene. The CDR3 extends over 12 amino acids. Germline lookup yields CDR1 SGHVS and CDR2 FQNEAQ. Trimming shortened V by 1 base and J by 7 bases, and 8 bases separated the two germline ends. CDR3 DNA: TGTGCCAGCAGCTTAGGCGATAGGGAGCAGTACTTC. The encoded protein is CASSLGDREQYF.

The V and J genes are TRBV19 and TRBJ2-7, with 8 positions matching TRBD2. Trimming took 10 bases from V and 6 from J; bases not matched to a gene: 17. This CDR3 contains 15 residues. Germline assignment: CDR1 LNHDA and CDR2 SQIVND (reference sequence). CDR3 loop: CATSPRGGAGGEQYF. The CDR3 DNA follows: TGTGCCACCTCCCCTCGGGGGGGAGCCGGGGGCGAGCAGTACTTC.

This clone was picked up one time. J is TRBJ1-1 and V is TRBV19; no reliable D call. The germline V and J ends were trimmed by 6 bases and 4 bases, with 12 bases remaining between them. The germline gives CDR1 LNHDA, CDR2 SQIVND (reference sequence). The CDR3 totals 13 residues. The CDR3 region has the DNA TGTGCCAGTAGCTTTTCCAGCGGCACTGAAGCTTTCTTT. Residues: CASSFSSGTEAFF. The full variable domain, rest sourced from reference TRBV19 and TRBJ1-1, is DGGITQSPKYLFRKEGQNVTLSCEQNLNHDAMYWYRQDPGQGLRLIYYSQIVNDFQKGDIAEGYSVSREKKESFPLTVTSAQKNPTAFYLCASSFSSGTEAFFGQGTRLTVV.

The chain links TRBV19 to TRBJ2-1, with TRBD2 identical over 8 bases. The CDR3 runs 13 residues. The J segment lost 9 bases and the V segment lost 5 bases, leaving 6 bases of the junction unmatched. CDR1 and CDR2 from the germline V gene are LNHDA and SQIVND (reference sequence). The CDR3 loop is CASSPGGAGEQFF. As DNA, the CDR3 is TGTGCCAGTAGTCCCGGGGGGGCCGGTGAGCAGTTCTTC.

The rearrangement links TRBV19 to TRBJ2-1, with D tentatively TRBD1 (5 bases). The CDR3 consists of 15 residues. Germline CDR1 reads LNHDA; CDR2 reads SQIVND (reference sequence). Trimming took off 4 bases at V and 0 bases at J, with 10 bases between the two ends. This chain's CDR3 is CASSSTGSSYNEQFF. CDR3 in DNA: TGTGCCAGTAGTAGTACAGGAAGCTCCTACAATGAGCAGTTCTTC. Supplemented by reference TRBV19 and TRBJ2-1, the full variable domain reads DGGITQSPKYLFRKEGQNVTLSCEQNLNHDAMYWYRQDPGQGLRLIYYSQIVNDFQKGDIAEGYSVSREKKESFPLTVTSAQKNPTAFYLCASSSTGSSYNEQFFGPGTRLTVL.

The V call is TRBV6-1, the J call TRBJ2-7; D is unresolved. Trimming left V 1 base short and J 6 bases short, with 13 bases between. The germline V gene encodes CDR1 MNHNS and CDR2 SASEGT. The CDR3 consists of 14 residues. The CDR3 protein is CASSEGAAGREQYF. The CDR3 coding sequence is TGTGCCAGCAGTGAAGGCGCTGCAGGCCGCGAGCAGTACTTC.

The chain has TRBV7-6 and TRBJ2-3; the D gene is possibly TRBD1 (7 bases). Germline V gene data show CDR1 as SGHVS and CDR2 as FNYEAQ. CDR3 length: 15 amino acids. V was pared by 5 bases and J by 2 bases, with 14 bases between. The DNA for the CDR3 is TGTGCCAGCAGCCTGACAGGGAGGTCCACAGATACGCAGTATTTT. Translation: CASSLTGRSTDTQYF.

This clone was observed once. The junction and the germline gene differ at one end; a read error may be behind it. For the CDR3, the DNA is TGTGCCAGCAGTTTAAGATATTCTAGCGGGAGGCCCAATGAGCAGCTCTTC. Its translation: CASSLRYSSGRPNEQLF. The chain combines TRBV27 with TRBJ2-1, with TRBD2 matching 11 bases. The CDR3 spans 17 residues. The germline V gene has CDR1 MNHEY and CDR2 SMNVEV (reference sequence).

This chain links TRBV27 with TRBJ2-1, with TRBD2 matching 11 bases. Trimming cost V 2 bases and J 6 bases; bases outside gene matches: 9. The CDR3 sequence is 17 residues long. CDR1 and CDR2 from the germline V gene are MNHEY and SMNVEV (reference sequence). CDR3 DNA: TGTGCCAGCAGTTTAAGATATTCTAGCGGGAGGCCCAATGAGCAGTTCTTC. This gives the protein CASSLRYSSGRPNEQFF.